Included here is one T cell receptor (beta chain) sequence, with context. Its antigen is as yet unknown. The sample comes from a study of blood T cells in healthy people across ages. Overall study results and limits: A roughly linear fall in TCR beta diversity per million T cells was seen with increasing age. Whereas aged donors had fewer naive CD4+ cells, long-lived donors had more of them and higher diversity.

Then a second PCR, running roughly 6 to 11 cycles, was carried out with a sample-barcoded 5' primer and a J-beta primer mix. TCRdb re-analysed the 5' RACE reads in MiXCR, keeping a single row per CDR3 protein. The sample has fewer than 750,000 distinct CDR3 sequences, about 45% seen once. The CDR3 spans 14 residues. Between the trimmed V and J ends, which lost 1 base and 7 bases, there was a span of 11 bases. The germline V gene has CDR1 SGHTA and CDR2 FQGNSA. This clonotype originated in a man older than 75 in good health. V gene TRBV7-2 combines with J gene TRBJ2-1; D might be TRBD2 (5 bases). Sequences were obtained from blood. The CDR3 is CASSLGSGKNEQFF. DNA for the CDR3: TGTGCCAGCAGCTTAGGGTCCGGGAAAAATGAGCAGTTCTTC.